The 22 T cell receptor beta chains in this list originate from one sample, sequenced in a study of T cells in Graves' hyperthyroidism and ophthalmopathy. TCR beta CDR3 sequences were amplified from RNA transcripts. When the TCR CDR3 underwent first-round RT-PCR, the HTBI primer set was used. TCRdb fed the multiplex PCR reads into MiXCR, producing one record per CDR3 protein. Of more than 650,000 distinct CDR3 sequences in the sample, approximately 15% were seen once. Sequencing was carried out using blood. The receptors stem from a woman between 18 and 29 years old with Graves' hyperthyroidism.

This clonotype was seen ten or more times. The rearrangement uses TRBV29-1 and TRBJ1-2; D is ambiguous. The germline V and J ends were trimmed by 1 base and 2 bases, with 11 bases remaining between them. Germline V gene data show CDR1 as SQVTM and CDR2 as ANQGSEA. The CDR3 is made up of 14 amino acids. The CDR3 DNA sequence: TGCAGCGTTGAAGCCCCGGGGTCAAACTATGGCTACACCTTC. It yields the protein CSVEAPGSNYGYTF.

This clonotype showed up many times. CDR3 nucleotide sequence: TGCAGTGCTAGAGAAGGTCCGGCAGATACGCAGTATTTT. It is translated as CSAREGPADTQYF. The chain links TRBV20-1 to TRBJ2-3; D unclear. This CDR3 contains 13 residues. V was pared by 0 bases and J by 4 bases, with 8 bases between. CDR1 and CDR2 (germline): DFQATT, SNEGSKA (reference sequence).

This clonotype was found many times. The chain uses TRBV9 and TRBJ1-2; D uncertain. The CDR3 spans 12 residues. CDR1 SGDLS and CDR2 YYNGEE come from the germline V gene. V gave up 0 bases and J gave up 3 bases, with 3 bases separating them. The CDR3 DNA reads as TGTGCCAGCAGCGTAGACCACTATGGCTACACCTTC. Encoded protein: CASSVDHYGYTF.

This chain links TRBV2 with TRBJ2-5; 12 bases are shared with TRBD2. After removal of 4 bases from V and 2 bases from J, the junction contained 8 bases not matched to a gene. The CDR3 is 17 residues long. Germline CDR1 is SNHLY and CDR2 is FYNNEI. The CDR3 DNA reads as TGTGCCAGCAGTGGTCTAGCGGGAGGGGGGACTCAAGAGACCCAGTACTTC. It yields the protein CASSGLAGGGTQETQYF.

This clonotype was detected only a few times. The chain has TRBV20-1 and TRBJ1-6, with D perhaps TRBD1 (6 bases). Trimming removed 3 bases at V and 9 bases at J, with 15 bases between. The CDR3 loop spans 14 amino acids. Germline V gene lookup returns CDR1 DFQATT and CDR2 SNEGSKA (reference sequence). CDR3 amino acids: CSARPGQGISPLHF. CDR3 sequence (DNA): TGCAGTGCTAGGCCGGGACAAGGCATTTCACCCCTCCACTTT.

Here the CDR3 reads CASSQDLTGGAYNEQFF. In DNA form, the CDR3 reads TGCGCCAGCAGCCAAGATCTAACGGGAGGGGCCTACAATGAGCAGTTCTTC. The gene calls are TRBV4-3 and TRBJ2-1, with 8 nucleotides matching TRBD2. The CDR3 loop spans 17 amino acids. V lost 0 bases to trimming and J lost 2 bases; unmatched junction nucleotides: 6. The germline V gene encodes CDR1 LGHNA and CDR2 YSLEER.

The chain combines TRBV24-1 with TRBJ1-3; 7 positions match TRBD1. The germline V gene has CDR1 KGHDR and CDR2 SFDVKD. After removal of 9 bases from V and 4 bases from J, the junction contained 8 bases not matched to a gene. The length of the CDR3 is 14 residues. The CDR3 bases are TGTGCCACCGGTTATGACAGGGCCGGAAACACCATATATTTT. Translation: CATGYDRAGNTIYF.

Only a few counts were recorded for this clonotype. V and J are TRBV6-1 and TRBJ1-4; perhaps TRBD1 as D (5 bases). Deletions cut 8 bases from V and 0 bases from J, with 13 bases between. The germline V gene encodes CDR1 MNHNS and CDR2 SASEGT. The CDR3 is made up of 15 amino acids. The CDR3: CASGGRITTNEKLFF. DNA of the CDR3: TGTGCCAGCGGGGGTAGGATAACAACTAATGAAAAACTGTTTTTT.

This clonotype came up a few times. The chain has TRBV18 and TRBJ1-1; TRBD1 agrees at 7 bases. V dropped 3 bases and J dropped 0; count of bases not matched to a gene: 7. The CDR3 is made up of 16 amino acids. Germline V lookup: CDR1 KGHSH, CDR2 LQKENI. CDR3 residues: CASSPGRGGMNTEAFF. DNA for the CDR3: TGTGCCAGCTCACCCGGCAGGGGGGGGATGAACACTGAAGCTTTCTTT.

This clonotype was seen repeatedly, ten times or more. This chain joins TRBV12-3 or TRBV12-4 and TRBJ2-5, with no clear D. Trimming cost V 1 base and J 7 bases, with 10 bases left between them. This CDR3 is 13 amino acids long. The CDR3: CASSLGLPGTQYF. DNA of the CDR3: TGTGCCAGCAGTTTAGGCCTCCCAGGGACCCAGTACTTC.

In its sample, this clonotype was seen many times. The chain carries TRBV20-1 and TRBJ2-3, with TRBD2 matching 7 bases. V shed 4 bases, J shed 3 bases, and the junction held 7 bases outside the gene matches. This CDR3 is 14 amino acids long. Germline V CDR1 and CDR2: DFQATT, SNEGSKA (reference sequence). The CDR3 DNA follows: TGCAGTGCTACCATAAGCGGGACTACAGATACGCAGTATTTT. This translates into CSATISGTTDTQYF.

J is TRBJ1-5 and V is TRBV19; 10 positions match TRBD1. CDR1 LNHDA and CDR2 SQIVND come from the germline V gene (reference sequence). This CDR3 spans 17 amino acids. Trimming cost V 2 bases and J 0 bases; bases outside gene matches: 4. The CDR3 loop reads CASSIPDRGDSNQPQHF. CDR3 nucleotides: TGTGCCAGTAGTATACCGGACAGGGGGGATAGCAATCAGCCCCAGCATTTT.

This clonotype was seen a single time. The V and J genes are TRBV27 and TRBJ2-7, with 7 bases aligning to TRBD1. CDR1 is MNHEY, CDR2 SMNVEV, per germline (reference sequence). The trim removed 6 bases at V and 1 base at J, leaving 9 bases unmatched. The CDR3 runs 15 residues. The CDR3 DNA is TGTGCCAGCAGCGAACAGGGGTTAACGTCCTACGAGCAGTACTTC. This sequence encodes CASSEQGLTSYEQYF.

On this clonotype itself: This may arise from a read error, as a much more abundant clone is one base away. The CDR3 DNA sequence: TGTGCCAGCAGCTTGGCGTGGACTAGCTCCTACAATGAGCAGTTCTTC. As protein: CASSLAWTSSYNEQFF. The chain uses TRBV11-2 and TRBJ2-1, with TRBD2 matching 7 bases. The germline V gene has CDR1 SGHAT and CDR2 FQNNGV. V was clipped by 3 bases and J by 0 bases; unmatched bases: 5. The length of the CDR3 is 16 residues.

The chain joins TRBV6-5 to TRBJ2-7; the D gene is possibly TRBD2 (6 bases). The CDR3 runs 16 residues. Germline V gene lookup returns CDR1 MNHEY and CDR2 SVGAGI. Trimming removed 0 bases at V and 0 bases at J, with 12 bases between. In DNA form, the CDR3 reads TGTGCCAGCAGTTACTCGGCCGGGAGTCTCTCCTACGAGCAGTACTTC. This translates into CASSYSAGSLSYEQYF.

This clonotype was detected many times. The chain uses TRBV18 and TRBJ1-5; no clear D. The CDR3 loop spans 15 amino acids. The V end lost 2 bases, the J end lost 3 bases, and 11 bases lay between the germline ends. Germline CDR1 and CDR2: KGHSH and LQKENI. CDR3: CASSPKQNINQPQHF. The CDR3 coding sequence is TGTGCCAGCTCACCAAAGCAGAACATCAATCAGCCCCAGCATTTT.

This clonotype was observed many times. The J gene is TRBJ1-2, the V gene TRBV7-3; TRBD1 aligns across 7 bases. The CDR3 spans 16 residues. Germline values: CDR1 SGHTA, CDR2 FQGTGA. Unmatched junction bases numbered 5, after V lost 1 base and J lost 0 bases. The CDR3 DNA follows: TGTGCCAGCAGCTTAAACGGGGACAGCCCTAACTATGGCTACACCTTC. Translation: CASSLNGDSPNYGYTF.

This clonotype occurred many times. The chain is built from TRBV6-5 and TRBJ2-2, with 10 bases aligning to TRBD2. The germline V gene encodes CDR1 MNHEY and CDR2 SVGAGI. The CDR3 extends over 23 amino acids. The J segment lost 3 bases and the V segment lost 2 bases, leaving 24 bases of the junction unmatched. The CDR3 loop is CASSYPTYPSASGRVADTGELFF. The CDR3 DNA reads TGTGCCAGCAGTTACCCGACTTACCCCTCGGCTAGCGGGAGAGTGGCGGACACCGGGGAGCTGTTTTTT.

This clonotype occurred once. J is TRBJ1-4 and V is TRBV20-1, with a possible D match to TRBD1 (5 bases). CDR3 length: 16 residues. CDR1 is DFQATT, CDR2 SNEGSKA, per germline (reference sequence). Deletions cut 1 base from V and 8 bases from J, with 20 bases between. Here the CDR3 DNA reads TGCAGTGCTAGAGCGTGGGAGAACAGGAGAGGGGAAAAACTGTTTTTT. This translates into CSARAWENRRGEKLFF.

Concerning this clonotype itself: A read error may be the cause here, since a much bigger clone is one base away. The chain carries TRBV7-2 and TRBJ1-1; the D gene is possibly TRBD1 (6 bases). Germline V gene lookup returns CDR1 SGHTA and CDR2 FQGNSA. This CDR3 is 18 amino acids long. Trimming took 1 base from V and 7 from J, leaving 25 bases between them. The CDR3 nucleotides read TGTGCCAGCAGCTTAGTTATGGCAGGGGCGGCTGTACGAATTGAAGCTTTCTTT. Amino acid sequence: CASSLVMAGAAVRIEAFF.

In this sample, this clonotype turned up a few times. V and J are TRBV4-1 and TRBJ2-7; D possibly corresponds to TRBD1 (5 bases). Trimming pared 0 bases from V and 4 bases from J, leaving 10 bases between. Germline CDR1 and CDR2: MGHRA and YSYEKL. The CDR3 is made up of 14 amino acids. CDR3 sequence: CASSQESQGYEQYF. CDR3 bases: TGCGCCAGCAGCCAAGAAAGCCAGGGATACGAGCAGTACTTC.

This clonotype appeared many times. The chain recombines TRBV6-6 with TRBJ2-7; D might be TRBD2 (5 bases). The germline V gene has CDR1 MNHNY and CDR2 SVGAGI (reference sequence). The CDR3 extends over 16 amino acids. The germline V and J ends were trimmed by 4 bases and 3 bases, with 19 bases remaining between them. The CDR3 reads CASSFSGPSRGYEQYF. In DNA form, the CDR3 reads TGTGCCAGCAGTTTCTCGGGTCCTTCACGGGGCTACGAGCAGTACTTC.